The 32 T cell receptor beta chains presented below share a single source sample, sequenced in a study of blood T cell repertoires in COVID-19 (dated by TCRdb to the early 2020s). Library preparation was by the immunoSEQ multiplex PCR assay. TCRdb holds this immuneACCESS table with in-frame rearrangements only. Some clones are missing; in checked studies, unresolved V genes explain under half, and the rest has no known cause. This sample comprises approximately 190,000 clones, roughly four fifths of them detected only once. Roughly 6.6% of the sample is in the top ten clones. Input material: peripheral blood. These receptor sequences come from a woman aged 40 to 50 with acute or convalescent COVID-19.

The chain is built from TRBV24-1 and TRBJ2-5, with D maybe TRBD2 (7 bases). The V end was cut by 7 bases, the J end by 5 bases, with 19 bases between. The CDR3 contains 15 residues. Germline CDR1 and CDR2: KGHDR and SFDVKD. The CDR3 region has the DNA TGTGCCACCAGCCCCGGGGGGACATCGTGGGAGACCCAGTACTTC. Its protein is CATSPGGTSWETQYF.

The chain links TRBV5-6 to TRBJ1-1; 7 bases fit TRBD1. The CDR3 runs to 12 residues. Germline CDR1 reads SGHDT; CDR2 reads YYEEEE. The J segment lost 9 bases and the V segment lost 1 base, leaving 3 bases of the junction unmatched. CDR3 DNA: TGTGCCAGCAGCTTGCAAGGGGGCAAAGCTTTCTTT. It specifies CASSLQGGKAFF. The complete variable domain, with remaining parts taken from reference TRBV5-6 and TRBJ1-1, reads DAGVTQSPTHLIKTRGQQVTLRCSPKSGHDTVSWYQQALGQGPQFIFQYYEEEERQRGNFPDRFSGHQFPNYSSELNVNALLLGDSALYLCASSLQGGKAFFGQGTRLTVV.

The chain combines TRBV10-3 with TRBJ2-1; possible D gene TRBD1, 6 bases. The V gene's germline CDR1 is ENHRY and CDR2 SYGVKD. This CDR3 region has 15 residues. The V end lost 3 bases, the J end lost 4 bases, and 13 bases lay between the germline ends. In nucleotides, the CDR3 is TGTGCCATCAGTGATGGACCCAGGGGTTACAATGAGCAGTTCTTC. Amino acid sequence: CAISDGPRGYNEQFF.

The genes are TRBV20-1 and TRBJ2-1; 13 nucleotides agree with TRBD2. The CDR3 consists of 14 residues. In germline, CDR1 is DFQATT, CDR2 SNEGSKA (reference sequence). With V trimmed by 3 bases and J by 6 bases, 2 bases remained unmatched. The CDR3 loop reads CSASRTSGSNEQFF. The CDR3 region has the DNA TGCAGTGCTAGTCGGACTAGCGGGAGCAATGAGCAGTTCTTC.

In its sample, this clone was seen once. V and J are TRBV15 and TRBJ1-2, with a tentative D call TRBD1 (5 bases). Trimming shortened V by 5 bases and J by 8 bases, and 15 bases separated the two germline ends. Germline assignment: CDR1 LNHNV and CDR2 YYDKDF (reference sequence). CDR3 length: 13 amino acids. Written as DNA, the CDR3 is TGTGCCACCAGCTACCCCCAGGGTACCGGCTACACCTTC. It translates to CATSYPQGTGYTF. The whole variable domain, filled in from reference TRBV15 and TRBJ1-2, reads DAMVIQNPRYQVTQFGKPVTLSCSQTLNHNVMYWYQQKSSQAPKLLFHYYDKDFNNEADTPDNFQSRRPNTSFCFLDIRSPGLGDTAMYLCATSYPQGTGYTFGSGTRLTVV.

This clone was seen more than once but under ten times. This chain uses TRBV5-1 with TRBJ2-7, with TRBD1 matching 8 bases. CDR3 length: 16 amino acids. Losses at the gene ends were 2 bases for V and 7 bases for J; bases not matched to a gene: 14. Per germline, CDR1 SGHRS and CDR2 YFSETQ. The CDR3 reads CASSFETGQGLGEQYF. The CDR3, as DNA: TGCGCCAGCAGCTTTGAAACAGGACAGGGCCTAGGTGAGCAGTACTTC.

CDR3 sequence reads: CASSTNLARTGRGDTEAFF. DNA of the CDR3: TGTGCCAGCAGCACGAACCTAGCCCGGACAGGAAGGGGTGACACTGAAGCTTTCTTT. This chain joins TRBV7-2 and TRBJ1-1; 7 positions match TRBD1. The junction had 21 bases not matched to a gene; V was cut back by 5 bases and J by 3 bases. Germline lookup yields CDR1 SGHTA and CDR2 FQGNSA. The CDR3 length is 19 residues.

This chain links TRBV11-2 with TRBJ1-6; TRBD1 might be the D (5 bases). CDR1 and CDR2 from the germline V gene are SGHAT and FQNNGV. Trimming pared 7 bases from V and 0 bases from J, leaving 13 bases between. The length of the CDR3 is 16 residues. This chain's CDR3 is CASTPGGSSYNSPLHF. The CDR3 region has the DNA TGTGCCAGCACCCCGGGGGGGAGCTCCTATAATTCACCCCTCCACTTT.

CDR3 residues: CSVRPGQGEAFF. The CDR3 region has the DNA TGCAGCGTCAGACCGGGACAGGGTGAAGCTTTCTTT. The chain links TRBV29-1 to TRBJ1-1; 9 nucleotides agree with TRBD1. CDR3 length: 12 amino acids. The germline CDR1 and CDR2 sequences are SQVTM and ANQGSEA. V trimming: 6 bases; J trimming: 7 bases; junction bases outside the gene matches: 6.

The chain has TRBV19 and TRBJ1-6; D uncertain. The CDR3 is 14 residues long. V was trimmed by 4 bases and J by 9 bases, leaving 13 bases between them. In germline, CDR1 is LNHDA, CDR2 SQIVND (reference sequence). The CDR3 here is CASSNPGGGSPLHF. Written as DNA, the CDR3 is TGTGCCAGTAGTAACCCAGGTGGAGGTTCACCCCTCCACTTT.

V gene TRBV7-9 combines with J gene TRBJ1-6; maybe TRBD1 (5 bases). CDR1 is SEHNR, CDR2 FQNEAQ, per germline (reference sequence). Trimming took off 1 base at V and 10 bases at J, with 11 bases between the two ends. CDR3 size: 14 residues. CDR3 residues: CASSLETAGSPLHF. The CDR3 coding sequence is TGTGCCAGCAGCTTAGAGACAGCGGGCTCACCCCTCCACTTT.

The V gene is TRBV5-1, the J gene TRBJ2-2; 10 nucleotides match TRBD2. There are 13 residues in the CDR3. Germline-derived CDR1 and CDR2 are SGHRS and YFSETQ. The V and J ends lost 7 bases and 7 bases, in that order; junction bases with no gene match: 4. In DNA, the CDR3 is TGCGCCAGCGGCCCTAGCGGGAGCGGGGAGCTGTTTTTT. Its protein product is CASGPSGSGELFF.

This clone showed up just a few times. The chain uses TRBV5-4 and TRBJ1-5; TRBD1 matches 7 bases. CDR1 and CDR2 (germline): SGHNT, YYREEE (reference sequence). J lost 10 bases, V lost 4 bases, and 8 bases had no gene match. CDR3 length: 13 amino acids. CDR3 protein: CASSLQGRGPQHF. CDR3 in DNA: TGTGCCAGCAGCCTACAGGGGCGGGGTCCCCAGCATTTT.

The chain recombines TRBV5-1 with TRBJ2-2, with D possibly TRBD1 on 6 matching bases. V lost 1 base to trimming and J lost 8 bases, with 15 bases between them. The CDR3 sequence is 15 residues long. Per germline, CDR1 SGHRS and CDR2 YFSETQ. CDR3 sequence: CASSLLVDSPGELFF. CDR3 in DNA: TGCGCCAGCAGCTTGTTAGTGGACAGCCCTGGGGAGCTGTTTTTT.

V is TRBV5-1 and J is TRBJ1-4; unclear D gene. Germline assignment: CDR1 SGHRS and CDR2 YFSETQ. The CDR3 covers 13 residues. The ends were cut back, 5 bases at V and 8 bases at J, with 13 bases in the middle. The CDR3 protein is CASSASPEEKLFF. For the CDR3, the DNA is TGCGCCAGCAGTGCGAGTCCTGAGGAAAAACTGTTTTTT. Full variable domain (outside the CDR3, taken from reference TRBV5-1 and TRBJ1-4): KAGVTQTPRYLIKTRGQQVTLSCSPISGHRSVSWYQQTPGQGLQFLFEYFSETQRNKGNFPGRFSGRQFSNSRSEMNVSTLELGDSALYLCASSASPEEKLFFGSGTQLSVL.

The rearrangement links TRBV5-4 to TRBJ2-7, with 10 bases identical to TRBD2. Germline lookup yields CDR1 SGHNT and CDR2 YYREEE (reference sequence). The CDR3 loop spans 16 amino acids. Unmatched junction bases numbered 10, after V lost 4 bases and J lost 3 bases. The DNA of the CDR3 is TGTGCCAGCAGCCCGGAGGGTAGCGGGGGGCTCTACGAGCAGTACTTC. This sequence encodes CASSPEGSGGLYEQYF.

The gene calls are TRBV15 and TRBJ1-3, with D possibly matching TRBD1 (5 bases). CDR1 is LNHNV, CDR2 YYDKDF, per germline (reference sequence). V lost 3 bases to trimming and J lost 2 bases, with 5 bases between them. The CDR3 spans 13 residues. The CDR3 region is CATSRTAGNTIYF. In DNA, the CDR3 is TGTGCCACCAGCAGGACAGCTGGAAACACCATATATTTT. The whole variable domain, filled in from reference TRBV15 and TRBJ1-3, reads DAMVIQNPRYQVTQFGKPVTLSCSQTLNHNVMYWYQQKSSQAPKLLFHYYDKDFNNEADTPDNFQSRRPNTSFCFLDIRSPGLGDTAMYLCATSRTAGNTIYFGEGSWLTVV.

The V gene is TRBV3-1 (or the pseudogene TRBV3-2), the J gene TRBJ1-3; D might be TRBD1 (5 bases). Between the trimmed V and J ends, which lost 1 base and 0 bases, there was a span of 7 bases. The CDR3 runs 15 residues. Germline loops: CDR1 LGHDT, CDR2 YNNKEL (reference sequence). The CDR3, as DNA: TGTGCCAGCAGCCAAGGGACAACCTCTGGAAACACCATATATTTT. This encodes CASSQGTTSGNTIYF.

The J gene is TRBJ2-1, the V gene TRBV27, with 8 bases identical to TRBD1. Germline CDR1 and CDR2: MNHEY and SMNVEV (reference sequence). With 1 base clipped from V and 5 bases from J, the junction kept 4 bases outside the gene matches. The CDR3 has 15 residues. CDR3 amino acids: CASSLLGTGDNEQFF. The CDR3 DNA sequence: TGTGCCAGCAGTTTATTAGGGACAGGCGACAATGAGCAGTTCTTC.

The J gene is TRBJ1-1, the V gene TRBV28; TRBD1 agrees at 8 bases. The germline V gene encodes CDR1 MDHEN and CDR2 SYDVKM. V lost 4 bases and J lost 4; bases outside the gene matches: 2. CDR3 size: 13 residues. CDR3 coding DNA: TGTGCCAGCAGTTCCGGACAGGGCACTGAAGCTTTCTTT. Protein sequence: CASSSGQGTEAFF.

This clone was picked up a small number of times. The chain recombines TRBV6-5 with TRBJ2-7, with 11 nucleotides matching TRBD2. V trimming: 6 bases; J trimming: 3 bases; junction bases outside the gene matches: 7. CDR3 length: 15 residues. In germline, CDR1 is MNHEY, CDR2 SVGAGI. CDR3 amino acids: CASRLAGAASYEQYF. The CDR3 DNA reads TGTGCCAGCAGACTAGCGGGGGCCGCCAGCTACGAGCAGTACTTC.

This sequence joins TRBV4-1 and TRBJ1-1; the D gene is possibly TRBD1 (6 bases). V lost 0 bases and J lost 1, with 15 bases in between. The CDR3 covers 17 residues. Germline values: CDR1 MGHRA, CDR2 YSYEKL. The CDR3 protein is CASSQDLTGPKNTEAFF. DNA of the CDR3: TGCGCCAGCAGCCAAGATCTAACAGGGCCGAAGAACACTGAAGCTTTCTTT.

The CDR3 reads CASSADNYYGYTF. CDR3 nucleotide sequence: TGTGCCAGCAGTGCGGACAACTACTATGGCTACACCTTC. V and J are TRBV2 and TRBJ1-2, with D possibly matching TRBD1 (5 bases). Per germline, CDR1 SNHLY and CDR2 FYNNEI. The ends were cut back, 4 bases at V and 3 bases at J, with 9 bases in the middle. The CDR3 runs 13 residues.

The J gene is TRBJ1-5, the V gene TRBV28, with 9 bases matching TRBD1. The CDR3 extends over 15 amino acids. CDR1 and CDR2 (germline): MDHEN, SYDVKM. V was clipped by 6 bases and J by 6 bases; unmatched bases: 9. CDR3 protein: CASRIKDRGTQPQHF. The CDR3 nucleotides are TGTGCCAGCAGGATAAAGGACAGGGGCACTCAGCCCCAGCATTTT.

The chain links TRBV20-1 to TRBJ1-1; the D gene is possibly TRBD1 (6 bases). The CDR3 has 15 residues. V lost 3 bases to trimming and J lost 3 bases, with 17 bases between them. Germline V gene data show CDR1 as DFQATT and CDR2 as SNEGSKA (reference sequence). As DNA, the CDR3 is TGCAGTGCTAGTAACAGGGACCAGAGGGACACTGAAGCTTTCTTT. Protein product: CSASNRDQRDTEAFF.

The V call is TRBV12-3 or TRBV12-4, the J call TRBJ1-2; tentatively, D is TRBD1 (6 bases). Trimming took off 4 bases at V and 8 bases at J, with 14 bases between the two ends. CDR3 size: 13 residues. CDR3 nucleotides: TGTGCCAGCAGTTCCAACAGGGCGTGGGGCTACACCTTC. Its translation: CASSSNRAWGYTF.

This chain's CDR3 is CASSLRTANTGELFF. CDR3 nucleotides: TGTGCCAGCAGCTTACGGACAGCGAACACCGGGGAGCTGTTTTTT. The chain combines TRBV7-8 with TRBJ2-2, with a possible D match to TRBD1 (6 bases). Trimming removed 2 bases at V and 0 bases at J, with 7 bases between. In germline, CDR1 is SGHVS, CDR2 FQNEAQ. The CDR3 is 15 amino acids.

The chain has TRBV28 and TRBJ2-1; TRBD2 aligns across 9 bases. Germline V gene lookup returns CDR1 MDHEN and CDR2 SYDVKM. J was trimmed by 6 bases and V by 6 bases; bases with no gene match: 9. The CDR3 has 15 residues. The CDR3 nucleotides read TGTGCCAGCAGCTTACCGGGACTAGCAATCAATGAGCAGTTCTTC. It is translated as CASSLPGLAINEQFF.

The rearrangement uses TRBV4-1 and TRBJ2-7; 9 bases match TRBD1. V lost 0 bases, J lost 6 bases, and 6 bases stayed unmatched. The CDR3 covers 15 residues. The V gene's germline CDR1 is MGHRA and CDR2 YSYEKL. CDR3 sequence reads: CASSQDLQGAREQYF. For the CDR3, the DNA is TGCGCCAGCAGCCAAGATTTACAGGGGGCCCGCGAGCAGTACTTC.

The CDR3 DNA follows: TGTGCCAGCAGCTTCAGACTAGCGGGACTCGGAGAGACCCAGTACTTC. Translating it yields CASSFRLAGLGETQYF. The V gene is TRBV7-9, the J gene TRBJ2-5; 11 bases are shared with TRBD2. The junction had 7 bases not matched to a gene; V was cut back by 3 bases and J by 4 bases. The CDR3 length is 16 residues. The germline gives CDR1 SEHNR, CDR2 FQNEAQ (reference sequence).

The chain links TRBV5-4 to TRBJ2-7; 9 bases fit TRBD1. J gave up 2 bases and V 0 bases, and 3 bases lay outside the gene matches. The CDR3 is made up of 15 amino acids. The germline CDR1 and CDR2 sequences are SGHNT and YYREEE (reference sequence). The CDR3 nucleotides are TGTGCCAGCAGCTTGGGACAGGGGGAGGCCTACGAGCAGTACTTC. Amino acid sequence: CASSLGQGEAYEQYF.

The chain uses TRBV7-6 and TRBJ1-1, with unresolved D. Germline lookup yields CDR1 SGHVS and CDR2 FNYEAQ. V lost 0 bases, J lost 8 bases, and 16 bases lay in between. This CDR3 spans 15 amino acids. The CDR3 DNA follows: TGTGCCAGCAGCTTAGCCCCCAGACTGGCGGAAGAAGCTTTCTTT. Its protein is CASSLAPRLAEEAFF.